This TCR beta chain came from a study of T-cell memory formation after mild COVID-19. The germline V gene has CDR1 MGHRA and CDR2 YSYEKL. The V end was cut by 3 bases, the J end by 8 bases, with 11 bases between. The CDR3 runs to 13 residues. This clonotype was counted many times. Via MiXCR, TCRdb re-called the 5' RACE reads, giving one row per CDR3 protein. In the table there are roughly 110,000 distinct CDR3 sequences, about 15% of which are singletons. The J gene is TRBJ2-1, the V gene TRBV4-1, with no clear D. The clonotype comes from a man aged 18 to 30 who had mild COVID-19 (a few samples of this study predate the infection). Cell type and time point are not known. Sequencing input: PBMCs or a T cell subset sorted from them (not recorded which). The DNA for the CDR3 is TGCGCCAGCAGCCATGAAAGGAAGGATGAGCAGTTCTTC. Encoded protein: CASSHERKDEQFF.